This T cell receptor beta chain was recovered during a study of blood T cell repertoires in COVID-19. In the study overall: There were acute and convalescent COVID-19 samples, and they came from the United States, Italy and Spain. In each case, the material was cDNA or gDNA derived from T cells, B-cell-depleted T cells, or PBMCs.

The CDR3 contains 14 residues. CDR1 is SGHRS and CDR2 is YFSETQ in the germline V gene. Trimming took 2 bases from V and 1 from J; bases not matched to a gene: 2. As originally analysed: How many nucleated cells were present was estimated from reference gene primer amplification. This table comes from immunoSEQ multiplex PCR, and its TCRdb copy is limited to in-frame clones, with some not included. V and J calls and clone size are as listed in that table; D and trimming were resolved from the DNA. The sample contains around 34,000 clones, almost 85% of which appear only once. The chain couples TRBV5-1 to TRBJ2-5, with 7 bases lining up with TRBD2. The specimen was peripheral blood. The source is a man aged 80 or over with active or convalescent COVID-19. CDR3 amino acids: CASSFREGQETQYF. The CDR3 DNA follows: TGCGCCAGCAGCTTTAGGGAGGGCCAAGAGACCCAGTACTTC.